One sample yielded the 28 T cell receptor beta chains listed below, sequenced in a study of molecular identifiers for immune sequencing clone quantification. TCRdb re-derived calls from the PCR reads in MiXCR, one entry per CDR3 protein. This table holds just under 650,000 distinct CDR3 sequences, about 20% found once. The sequenced material came from naive CD8+ T cells from blood, with Jurkat cell RNA spiked in. Subset of the sample: FACS-sorted CD8+CD4-CCR7+CD45RA+ naive T cells. These receptors were obtained from a human donor in good health. Some libraries in this study had Jurkat cell RNA spiked in.

This clonotype occurred many times. In DNA form, the CDR3 reads TGCAGTGCTAGAGATAACGACAATCCCGTGTTTGCTTTCTTT. It codes for CSARDNDNPVFAFF. V gene TRBV20-1 combines with J gene TRBJ1-1; no clear D. Germline-derived CDR1 and CDR2 are DFQATT and SNEGSKA (reference sequence). This CDR3 is built from 14 residues. Trimming stripped 0 bases from V and 11 bases from J, with 19 bases between.

This sequence joins TRBV5-3 and TRBJ2-1; 9 bases line up with TRBD1. TRBV5-3 is reported as an ORF; its role is uncertain. The CDR3 length is 13 residues. With V trimmed by 8 bases and J by 15 bases, 15 bases remained unmatched. CDR3: CASGQDLGDRVFF. The CDR3 coding sequence is TGTGCCAGCGGCCAAGATCTAGGGGACAGGGTGTTCTTC.

V usage is TRBV9 and J usage is TRBJ2-3; D perhaps matches TRBD2 (6 bases). Trimming took off 3 bases at V and 3 bases at J, with 20 bases between the two ends. The CDR3 extends over 17 amino acids. CDR1 is SGDLS, CDR2 YYNGEE, per germline. The CDR3 region has the DNA TGTGCCAGCAGCGGGAGGCCTGAGGTCGCGGGAACAGATACGCAGTATTTT. The encoded protein is CASSGRPEVAGTDTQYF.

The chain carries TRBV6-1 and TRBJ1-3; D perhaps matches TRBD1 (5 bases). From germline, CDR1 is MNHNS and CDR2 SASEGT. The CDR3 sequence is 14 residues long. V lost 2 bases and J lost 7, with 12 bases in between. CDR3 residues: CASSERGGANTIYF. CDR3 sequence (DNA): TGTGCCAGCAGTGAACGGGGCGGGGCGAACACCATATATTTT.

The table lists this clonotype with many counts. This rearrangement joins TRBV6-2 or TRBV6-3 to TRBJ2-3; D is unclear. Per germline, CDR1 MNHEY and CDR2 SVGEGT. V was pared by 7 bases and J by 4 bases, with 12 bases between. The CDR3 consists of 13 residues. CDR3 amino acids: CASTIGPADTQYF. CDR3 DNA sequence: TGTGCCAGCACCATAGGACCCGCAGATACGCAGTATTTT.

This clonotype appeared many times. V gene TRBV20-1 combines with J gene TRBJ2-3; TRBD2 matches 9 bases. J lost 4 bases, V lost 0 bases, and 11 bases had no gene match. CDR1 is DFQATT and CDR2 is SNEGSKA in the germline V gene (reference sequence). This CDR3 is built from 17 residues. As DNA, the CDR3 is TGCAGTGCTAGAGATCTCGCTGTAGCGGGAGTTTCAGATACGCAGTATTTT. It specifies CSARDLAVAGVSDTQYF.

Many counts were recorded for this clonotype. The chain has TRBV7-9 and TRBJ2-6; 12 bases match TRBD1. Germline V lookup: CDR1 SEHNR, CDR2 FQNEAQ (reference sequence). Trimming removed 3 bases from V and 3 bases from J; junction bases left unmatched: 9. The CDR3 consists of 19 residues. The CDR3 DNA is TGTGCCAGCAGCTTTCCCCCGGGACAGGGGGCGCTTGGGGCCAACGTCCTGACTTTC. This codes for CASSFPPGQGALGANVLTF.

J is TRBJ1-2 and V is TRBV7-2; 9 bases are shared with TRBD1. The V gene end was trimmed by 4 bases and the J gene end by 7 bases; junction bases not matched to a gene: 13. Germline loops: CDR1 SGHTA, CDR2 FQGNSA. CDR3 length equals 16 residues. CDR3 loop: CASSSSTKTGGVGYTF. DNA for the CDR3: TGTGCCAGCAGCTCCTCCACCAAAACAGGGGGCGTTGGCTACACCTTC.

This clonotype was observed a few times. The J gene is TRBJ2-7, the V gene TRBV30; D call uncertain. Germline assignment: CDR1 GTSNPN and CDR2 SVGIG (reference sequence). The CDR3 sequence is 11 residues long. Deletions cut 0 bases from V and 7 bases from J, with 7 bases between. The CDR3 loop is CAWSVVREQYF. Here the CDR3 DNA reads TGTGCCTGGAGTGTTGTAAGGGAGCAGTACTTC.

At least ten counts were recorded for this clonotype. This chain links TRBV6-2 or TRBV6-3 with TRBJ2-7, with D possibly TRBD2 on 5 matching bases. Trimming stripped 3 bases from V and 6 bases from J, with 9 bases between. CDR1 MNHEY and CDR2 SVGEGT come from the germline V gene. The CDR3 runs 12 residues. CDR3 coding DNA: TGTGCCAGCAGTTATTCCGGGGTCGAGCAGTACTTC. It specifies CASSYSGVEQYF.

This clonotype came up a few times. The CDR3 nucleotides read TGCAGTGCTAGAGAAGGCTTGAGCGGCTACACCTTC. It codes for CSAREGLSGYTF. The chain combines TRBV20-1 with TRBJ1-2; D unclear. V was clipped by 0 bases and J by 8 bases, with 10 bases between them. Germline V gene lookup returns CDR1 DFQATT and CDR2 SNEGSKA (reference sequence). There are 12 residues in the CDR3.

This clonotype was seen at least ten times. This chain uses TRBV5-1 with TRBJ2-3; 8 bases are shared with TRBD2. With V trimmed by 2 bases and J by 0 bases, 5 bases remained unmatched. This CDR3 spans 16 amino acids. CDR1 and CDR2 (germline): SGHRS, YFSETQ. In nucleotides, the CDR3 is TGCGCCAGCAGCTTCTTCAGCGGGAGTAGCACAGATACGCAGTATTTT. Translation gives CASSFFSGSSTDTQYF.

In this sample, this clonotype turned up many times. The gene calls are TRBV12-3 or TRBV12-4 and TRBJ1-5, with a tentative D call TRBD1 (5 bases). Trimming cost V 3 bases and J 6 bases, with 15 bases left between them. CDR3 length equals 15 residues. In DNA, the CDR3 is TGTGCCAGCAGTTTGATGTGGGGGAACGGTCAGCCCCAGCATTTT. It translates to CASSLMWGNGQPQHF.

The genes are TRBV29-1 and TRBJ2-3, with D perhaps TRBD1 or TRBD2 (6 bases each). Germline assignment: CDR1 SQVTM and CDR2 ANQGSEA. The CDR3 spans 17 residues. Trimming cost V 6 bases and J 2 bases, with 24 bases left between them. CDR3 region: CSVEGLGGQTNTDTQYF. In DNA form, the CDR3 reads TGCAGCGTGGAGGGCCTTGGGGGCCAAACAAACACAGATACGCAGTATTTT.

This clonotype was detected a few times. J is TRBJ2-7 and V is TRBV5-4; D remains unclear. The CDR3 sequence is 13 residues long. CDR1 is SGHNT, CDR2 YYREEE, per germline (reference sequence). The V end was cut by 3 bases, the J end by 5 bases, with 12 bases between. The chain's CDR3 is CASSSLIGDEQYF. In DNA form, the CDR3 reads TGTGCCAGCAGCTCCCTTATAGGCGACGAGCAGTACTTC.

About this clonotype: This clone may be a read error of a much larger clone one base away. This sequence joins TRBV6-5 and TRBJ1-4; D may be TRBD1 (5 bases). The CDR3 extends over 16 amino acids. Germline V gene sequence: CDR1 MNHEY, CDR2 SVGAGI. CDR3 bases: TGTGCCAGCAGTTACTCCCCCAGGGTCGATATTGAAAAACTGGTTTTT. Protein: CASSYSPRVDIEKLVF.

This clonotype was seen only once. Since no conserved phenylalanine or tryptophan closes the CDR3, a read error is the likely cause. This chain links TRBV12-3 or TRBV12-4 with TRBJ2-5; 8 bases map to TRBD2. J was trimmed by 5 bases and V by 5 bases; bases with no gene match: 10. This CDR3 has 15 residues. The CDR3 nucleotides read TGTGCCAGCAGTCCCGTCAGCGGGGGTTTGGAGACCCAGTACTTA. Its protein product is CASSPVSGGLETQYL.

This clonotype was recorded many times. This chain joins TRBV2 and TRBJ2-3; no definite D call. V gave up 0 bases and J gave up 5 bases, with 3 bases separating them. Germline V gives CDR1 SNHLY, CDR2 FYNNEI. The CDR3 totals 12 residues. The CDR3 loop reads CASSEAIDTQYF. The CDR3, as DNA: TGTGCCAGCAGTGAAGCGATAGATACGCAGTATTTT.

This clonotype was seen many times. V and J are TRBV6-2 or TRBV6-3 and TRBJ2-1; D not certain. This CDR3 has 11 amino acids. V lost 4 bases and J 10 bases, leaving 8 bases between the germline ends. Germline V gives CDR1 MNHEY, CDR2 SVGEGT. The CDR3 loop is CASSWGWEQFF. The DNA of the CDR3 is TGTGCCAGCAGTTGGGGATGGGAGCAGTTCTTC.

This clonotype occurred many times. The chain carries TRBV6-5 and TRBJ2-7; 9 bases line up with TRBD1. This CDR3 spans 15 amino acids. Germline V CDR1 and CDR2: MNHEY, SVGAGI. The trim removed 5 bases at V and 7 bases at J, leaving 12 bases unmatched. This chain's CDR3 is CASSSPGQGSREQYF. CDR3 DNA: TGTGCCAGCAGTAGCCCGGGACAGGGTTCGCGGGAGCAGTACTTC.

This clonotype was observed at least ten times. The chain recombines TRBV5-4 with TRBJ2-5; a possible D gene is TRBD1 (5 bases). The CDR3 length is 15 residues. CDR1 and CDR2 from the germline V gene are SGHNT and YYREEE (reference sequence). Trimming took 1 base from V and 7 from J, leaving 17 bases between them. CDR3 in amino acids: CASSLPDNQDGTQYF. In DNA form, the CDR3 reads TGTGCCAGCAGCTTGCCGGACAACCAAGACGGGACCCAGTACTTC.

CDR3 bases: TGTGCCAGCAGAAATTCTTTGAACACTGAAGCTTTCTTT. Translation: CASRNSLNTEAFF. The J gene is TRBJ1-1, the V gene TRBV6-5; D gene ambiguous. Trimming removed 6 bases at V and 0 bases at J, with 8 bases between. This CDR3 region has 13 residues. Germline V gives CDR1 MNHEY, CDR2 SVGAGI.

This clonotype was picked up many times. The chain combines TRBV12-3 or TRBV12-4 with TRBJ2-7; the D is unclear. V was trimmed by 6 bases and J by 4 bases, leaving 19 bases between them. The CDR3 is 15 residues long. CDR3 DNA sequence: TGTGCCAGCAGCCGAAGTGTCAACCGGTTTTACGAGCAGTACTTC. Residues: CASSRSVNRFYEQYF.

This clonotype was counted at least ten times. This chain uses TRBV4-1 with TRBJ2-7; D possibly matches TRBD1 or TRBD2 (5 bases each). Trimming cost V 5 bases and J 3 bases, with 11 bases left between them. The CDR3 contains 13 residues. In germline, CDR1 is MGHRA, CDR2 YSYEKL. This chain's CDR3 is CASSRGPGYEQYF. The CDR3 nucleotides are TGCGCCAGCAGCAGGGGACCCGGCTACGAGCAGTACTTC.

This clonotype has at least ten counts. The V and J genes are TRBV19 and TRBJ1-1; no clear D gene. The V end was cut by 4 bases, the J end by 0 bases, with 9 bases between. The CDR3 has 14 residues. CDR1 LNHDA and CDR2 SQIVND come from the germline V gene (reference sequence). DNA of the CDR3: TGTGCCAGTAGTAGCTGGGGTCTGAACACTGAAGCTTTCTTT. Encoded protein: CASSSWGLNTEAFF. The full variable domain, its missing parts supplied by reference TRBV19 and TRBJ1-1, is DGGITQSPKYLFRKEGQNVTLSCEQNLNHDAMYWYRQDPGQGLRLIYYSQIVNDFQKGDIAEGYSVSREKKESFPLTVTSAQKNPTAFYLCASSSWGLNTEAFFGQGTRLTVV.

The chain uses TRBV27 and TRBJ2-2; 11 positions agree with TRBD1. Germline loops: CDR1 MNHEY, CDR2 SMNVEV (reference sequence). This CDR3 is built from 15 residues. Trimming at V came to 5 bases and at J to 6 bases, leaving 5 bases not matched to a gene. This CDR3 reads CASSTTGQGAGELFF. The DNA for the CDR3 is TGTGCCAGCAGTACCACGGGACAGGGGGCCGGGGAGCTGTTTTTT.

As concerns this clonotype: A clone one base away is much larger, so this may be a read error. The chain is built from TRBV2 and TRBJ1-4, with D tentatively TRBD1 (5 bases). The CDR3 totals 15 residues. Germline V gene sequence: CDR1 SNHLY, CDR2 FYNNEI. The CDR3 is CASSEGGAWNEKLLF. The CDR3 DNA follows: TGTGCCAGCAGTGAAGGAGGGGCCTGGAATGAAAAACTGCTTTTT.

This clonotype has more than one count but fewer than ten. The chain carries TRBV4-2 and TRBJ2-7; 7 bases match TRBD1. The V gene end was trimmed by 1 base and the J gene end by 5 bases; junction bases not matched to a gene: 5. The CDR3 extends over 14 amino acids. Germline CDR1 reads LGHNA; CDR2 reads YNFKEQ. The CDR3 DNA sequence: TGTGCCAGCAGCCAAGTAACAGGGGTTGACGAGCAGTACTTC. This gives the protein CASSQVTGVDEQYF.